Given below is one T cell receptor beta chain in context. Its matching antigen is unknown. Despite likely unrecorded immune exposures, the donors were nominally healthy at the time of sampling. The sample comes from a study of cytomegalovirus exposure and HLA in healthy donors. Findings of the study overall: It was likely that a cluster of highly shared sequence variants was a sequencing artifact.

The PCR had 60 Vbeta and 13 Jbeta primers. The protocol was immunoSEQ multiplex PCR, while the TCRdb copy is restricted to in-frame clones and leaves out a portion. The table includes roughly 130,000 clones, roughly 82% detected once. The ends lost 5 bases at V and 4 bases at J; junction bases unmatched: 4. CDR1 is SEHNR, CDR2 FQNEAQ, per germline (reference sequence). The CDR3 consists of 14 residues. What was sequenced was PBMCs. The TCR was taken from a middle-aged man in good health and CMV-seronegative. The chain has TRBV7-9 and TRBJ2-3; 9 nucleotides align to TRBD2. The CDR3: CASSISGGADTQYF. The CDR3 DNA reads TGTGCCAGCAGCATTAGCGGGGGAGCAGATACGCAGTATTTT.